This T cell receptor (beta chain) came from a study of monozygotic twins with inflammatory bowel disease. Findings of the study overall: No distinction between different T cell subtypes was possible.

The CDR3 is 15 residues long. Looked up from germline, CDR1 is SEHNR and CDR2 is FQNEAQ (reference sequence). About this clonotype itself: The antigen remains undetermined.

TCRdb reanalyzed the 5' RACE reads, giving one entry per CDR3 protein sequence and no DNA. Recorded for this sample: about 380,000 distinct CDR3 sequences. The rearrangement uses TRBV7-9 and TRBJ1-2; the TCRdb D gene call, TRBD1, has no DNA to confirm it. The TCR was taken from a human donor with ulcerative colitis or Crohn's disease, or a healthy co-twin of an affected twin (not recorded which). The sample consisted of blood. The CDR3 here is CASSRPLTGQGGYTF.